These 28 T cell receptor beta chains were sequenced from one sample in a study of cytomegalovirus exposure and HLA in healthy donors. PCR amplification relied on 60 Vbeta primers (plus 13 Jbeta primers). Clones were read by immunoSEQ multiplex PCR, and TCRdb kept only the in-frame ones, dropping some. The repertoire holds tens of thousands of clones, about four fifths seen once, with around 3% in the top ten. Sample: PBMCs. The receptor source for this set is a woman aged 25-40 years in good health and CMV-seronegative.

The chain links TRBV19 to TRBJ1-4, with TRBD1 identical over 10 bases. CDR3 length: 15 amino acids. The junction had 4 bases not matched to a gene; V was cut back by 2 bases and J by 7 bases. CDR1 is LNHDA, CDR2 SQIVND, per germline (reference sequence). CDR3 region: CASSIWDRGTEKLFF. The CDR3 bases are TGTGCCAGTAGTATATGGGACAGGGGAACTGAAAAACTGTTTTTT.

This sequence joins TRBV9 and TRBJ2-7, with TRBD1 matching 7 bases. There are 16 residues in the CDR3. V dropped 4 bases and J dropped 6; count of bases not matched to a gene: 16. Germline V gene data show CDR1 as SGDLS and CDR2 as YYNGEE. In DNA form, the CDR3 reads TGTGCCAGCAGCCCACAGGGACAGTCATTTCCCCTCGAGCAGTACTTC. The encoded protein is CASSPQGQSFPLEQYF.

This chain joins TRBV9 and TRBJ2-5, with 14 nucleotides matching TRBD2. Germline CDR1 is SGDLS and CDR2 is YYNGEE. This CDR3 comprises 18 residues. Trimming took 2 bases from V and 1 from J; bases not matched to a gene: 7. CDR3 loop: CASSVGLAGGTRQETQYF. The DNA for the CDR3 is TGTGCCAGCAGCGTTGGACTAGCGGGGGGCACCCGCCAAGAGACCCAGTACTTC.

The CDR3 DNA reads TGTGCCAGCAGCTTGGGGGGCACCTCCTACGAGCAGTACTTC. The encoded protein is CASSLGGTSYEQYF. This sequence joins TRBV5-4 and TRBJ2-7; D may be TRBD1 (5 bases). V was cut by 0 bases and J by 0 bases, with 7 bases left in between. Germline V gene data show CDR1 as SGHNT and CDR2 as YYREEE (reference sequence). This CDR3 contains 14 residues.

The rearrangement joins TRBV10-1 to TRBJ2-3; 13 bases are a match to TRBD2. The junction had 6 bases not matched to a gene; V was cut back by 5 bases and J by 1 base. There are 17 residues in the CDR3. Per germline, CDR1 WNHNN and CDR2 SYGVQD (reference sequence). Written as DNA, the CDR3 is TGCGCCAGCAGTCTTTCCGGGACTAGCGGGGGCACAGATACGCAGTATTTT. As protein: CASSLSGTSGGTDTQYF.

The table lists this clone with a count of one. This chain joins TRBV27 and TRBJ2-7, with TRBD2 matching 9 bases. This CDR3 comprises 15 residues. The V gene's germline CDR1 is MNHEY and CDR2 SMNVEV (reference sequence). The V segment lost 5 bases and the J segment 0 bases; nucleotides outside the gene matches: 5. The CDR3 DNA reads TGTGCCAGCAGTAGTGGGACTAGCATCTCCTACGAGCAGTACTTC. Translating it yields CASSSGTSISYEQYF.

In this sample, this clone turned up once. The rearrangement uses TRBV7-9 and TRBJ2-1; D is ambiguous. Looked up from germline, CDR1 is SEHNR and CDR2 is FQNEAQ (reference sequence). The CDR3 loop spans 13 amino acids. With 1 base removed from V and 7 bases from J, the gap between germline ends came to 8 bases. For the CDR3, the DNA is TGTGCCAGCAGCTTAGAATCCGGGAATGAGCAGTTCTTC. Protein: CASSLESGNEQFF.

The chain is built from TRBV9 and TRBJ1-5, with D possibly TRBD1 on 5 matching bases. Looked up from germline, CDR1 is SGDLS and CDR2 is YYNGEE. Trimming took off 4 bases at V and 7 bases at J, with 12 bases between the two ends. CDR3 size: 13 residues. CDR3 in DNA: TGTGCCAGCAGCTTAGTAGACAGCCAGCCCCAGCATTTT. It codes for CASSLVDSQPQHF.

The genes are TRBV7-2 and TRBJ2-4; TRBD2 is a possible D gene (5 bases). CDR1 and CDR2 (germline): SGHTA, FQGNSA. Trimming shortened V by 1 base and J by 6 bases, and 10 bases separated the two germline ends. The CDR3 runs 14 residues. The CDR3 bases are TGTGCCAGCAGCTTAGATTGGGCGGGAAACATTCAGTACTTC. This gives the protein CASSLDWAGNIQYF.

The rearrangement joins TRBV29-1 to TRBJ2-7; 9 nucleotides match TRBD1. The CDR3 length is 15 residues. Germline V gene lookup returns CDR1 SQVTM and CDR2 ANQGSEA. The V segment lost 4 bases and the J segment 7 bases; nucleotides outside the gene matches: 14. The CDR3 protein is CSVAEIGQGPGEQYF. DNA of the CDR3: TGCAGCGTTGCGGAAATCGGACAGGGGCCGGGGGAGCAGTACTTC.

This clone has more than one count but fewer than ten. V and J are TRBV11-2 and TRBJ2-1, with TRBD2 matching over 11 bases. Germline V gene lookup returns CDR1 SGHAT and CDR2 FQNNGV. The CDR3 sequence is 18 residues long. V trimming: 2 bases; J trimming: 7 bases; junction bases outside the gene matches: 13. The CDR3 sequence: CASSLTPSGGFQGNEQFF. The CDR3 DNA reads TGTGCCAGCAGCTTAACCCCTAGCGGGGGGTTCCAGGGGAATGAGCAGTTCTTC.

V usage is TRBV27 and J usage is TRBJ2-3, with D maybe TRBD2 (5 bases). The CDR3 has 14 amino acids. The ends were cut back, 1 base at V and 3 bases at J, with 8 bases in the middle. Per germline, CDR1 MNHEY and CDR2 SMNVEV (reference sequence). The CDR3 nucleotides read TGTGCCAGCAGTTTATGGGGAGTGACAGATACGCAGTATTTT. Its protein is CASSLWGVTDTQYF.

This clone turned up a few times. The chain combines TRBV5-4 with TRBJ2-5; D is uncertain. Per germline, CDR1 SGHNT and CDR2 YYREEE (reference sequence). CDR3 length equals 17 residues. V dropped 0 bases and J dropped 5 bases, with 20 bases sitting between them. The CDR3 nucleotides read TGTGCCAGCAGCTTGGCTGGTTTTTCCGCGGTCGGGGAGACCCAGTACTTC. It specifies CASSLAGFSAVGETQYF.

This chain uses TRBV7-8 with TRBJ1-1; maybe TRBD1 (6 bases). The CDR3 consists of 15 residues. Trimming removed 2 bases at V and 1 base at J, with 11 bases between. Germline V gene sequence: CDR1 SGHVS, CDR2 FQNEAQ. CDR3 DNA: TGTGCCAGCAGCTTATATTACAGGGAGAACACTGAAGCTTTCTTT. It is translated as CASSLYYRENTEAFF.

The rearrangement uses TRBV2 and TRBJ2-3, with 9 positions matching TRBD2. Losses at the gene ends were 3 bases for V and 2 bases for J; bases not matched to a gene: 3. CDR3 size: 15 residues. Germline V gene sequence: CDR1 SNHLY, CDR2 FYNNEI. CDR3 loop: CASSELAGFTDTQYF. CDR3 bases: TGTGCCAGCAGTGAGCTAGCGGGATTCACAGATACGCAGTATTTT.

V and J are TRBV4-3 and TRBJ1-4; D ambiguous. Germline V lookup: CDR1 LGHNA, CDR2 YSLEER. With 0 bases removed from V and 6 bases from J, the gap between germline ends came to 11 bases. The CDR3 has 15 residues. The CDR3 nucleotides read TGCGCCAGCAGCCAAGATCCCGGGTTTTATGAAAAACTGTTTTTT. Protein: CASSQDPGFYEKLFF.

The rearrangement joins TRBV4-3 to TRBJ2-3; D possibly corresponds to TRBD2 (6 bases). Germline values: CDR1 LGHNA, CDR2 YSLEER. Trimming removed 3 bases at V and 6 bases at J, with 7 bases between. The CDR3 loop spans 12 amino acids. The CDR3 loop reads CASSQGLDTQYF. The CDR3 DNA follows: TGCGCCAGCAGCCAGGGACTGGATACGCAGTATTTT.

This clone was recorded only once. The chain has TRBV4-1 and TRBJ2-5; D ambiguous. The V end was cut by 2 bases, the J end by 2 bases, with 12 bases between. The germline V gene has CDR1 MGHRA and CDR2 YSYEKL. The CDR3 is made up of 15 amino acids. CDR3 loop: CASSQLSIAQETQYF. The CDR3 nucleotides are TGCGCCAGCAGCCAACTTTCAATAGCTCAAGAGACCCAGTACTTC.

V and J are TRBV28 and TRBJ1-1; a possible D gene is TRBD1 (6 bases). Germline V gene data show CDR1 as MDHEN and CDR2 as SYDVKM. The CDR3 contains 15 residues. Trimming cost V 6 bases and J 0 bases, with 14 bases left between them. The CDR3 loop is CASSKIQGMNTEAFF. CDR3 sequence (DNA): TGTGCCAGCAGCAAAATACAGGGAATGAACACTGAAGCTTTCTTT.

This clone appeared a few times. The chain recombines TRBV6-6 with TRBJ1-4; TRBD1 agrees at 8 bases. CDR1 and CDR2 (germline): MNHNY, SVGAGI (reference sequence). The CDR3 is made up of 12 amino acids. V lost 10 bases and J lost 12; bases outside the gene matches: 10. The CDR3 nucleotides read TGTGCCACTAGGACAGGGCTTTGGGAACTGTTTTTT. Residues: CATRTGLWELFF.

J is TRBJ1-1 and V is TRBV18, with 7 nucleotides matching TRBD1. The CDR3 runs to 14 residues. In germline, CDR1 is KGHSH, CDR2 LQKENI. The V gene end was trimmed by 6 bases and the J gene end by 1 base; junction bases not matched to a gene: 5. The CDR3 is CASSPDRANTEAFF. CDR3 nucleotide sequence: TGTGCCAGCTCCCCCGACAGGGCGAACACTGAAGCTTTCTTT.

There are a few counts of this clone. The genes are TRBV7-6 and TRBJ1-2, with 7 bases that match TRBD1. Unmatched junction bases numbered 7, after V lost 5 bases and J lost 4 bases. This CDR3 is 14 amino acids long. The V gene's germline CDR1 is SGHVS and CDR2 FNYEAQ. CDR3 nucleotide sequence: TGTGCCAGCAGCAACGACAGGGTCCCCTATGGCTACACCTTC. It translates to CASSNDRVPYGYTF.

The chain is built from TRBV30 and TRBJ2-2; possible D gene TRBD2, 6 bases. CDR3 length: 15 amino acids. Germline V gene lookup returns CDR1 GTSNPN and CDR2 SVGIG (reference sequence). Trimming shortened V by 0 bases and J by 8 bases, and 16 bases separated the two germline ends. The CDR3 here is CAWSVRVSGVGELFF. The CDR3 DNA sequence: TGTGCCTGGAGTGTACGGGTTAGCGGCGTAGGGGAGCTGTTTTTT.

This chain joins TRBV4-2 and TRBJ2-7; a weak D match, TRBD2 (5 bases). V lost 0 bases and J lost 4, with 10 bases in between. CDR1 and CDR2 from the germline V gene are LGHNA and YNFKEQ. The CDR3 is 14 residues long. For the CDR3, the DNA is TGTGCCAGCAGCCAAGACCGGGGTGGGTACGAGCAGTACTTC. Protein product: CASSQDRGGYEQYF.

This clone was counted once. The chain is built from TRBV5-1 and TRBJ1-1, with D possibly matching TRBD1 (5 bases). Trimming cost V 5 bases and J 3 bases, with 14 bases left between them. CDR1 is SGHRS and CDR2 is YFSETQ in the germline V gene. This CDR3 region has 14 residues. The chain's CDR3 is CASSRAGYDTEAFF. As DNA, the CDR3 is TGCGCCAGCAGTCGAGCAGGGTACGACACTGAAGCTTTCTTT.

The V gene is TRBV30, the J gene TRBJ1-2, with D maybe TRBD1 (5 bases). CDR3 length equals 14 residues. The germline V gene has CDR1 GTSNPN and CDR2 SVGIG (reference sequence). V was pared by 8 bases and J by 4 bases, with 20 bases between. The CDR3 is CAHKEGPGVYGYTF. CDR3 coding DNA: TGTGCCCACAAGGAGGGACCCGGGGTCTATGGCTACACCTTC.

In this sample, this clone turned up once. The CDR3 protein is CASSQDPDRGRYTF. In DNA, the CDR3 is TGCGCCAGCAGCCAAGATCCGGACAGGGGACGCTACACCTTC. The gene calls are TRBV4-1 and TRBJ1-2, with TRBD1 matching over 9 bases. The CDR3 totals 14 residues. In germline, CDR1 is MGHRA, CDR2 YSYEKL. V lost 0 bases, J lost 9 bases, and 5 bases stayed unmatched.

The chain recombines TRBV28 with TRBJ1-2; weak D call: TRBD1 (6 bases). V lost 9 bases, J lost 2 bases, and 10 bases lay in between. The CDR3 spans 12 residues. Germline V lookup: CDR1 MDHEN, CDR2 SYDVKM. The CDR3, as DNA: TGTGCCAGTAACAGGGTAAACTATGGCTACACCTTC. This gives the protein CASNRVNYGYTF.